These 20 T cell receptor beta chains share one sample of origin, sequenced in a study of cytomegalovirus exposure and HLA in healthy donors. PCR primers comprised 60 Vbeta and 13 Jbeta primers. Sequencing used immunoSEQ multiplex PCR; TCRdb keeps in-frame clones, though not all of them. The table has about 190,000 clones, more than 75% seen once. Sequencing was performed on PBMCs. The receptors come from a woman between 18 and 30 years old in good health and CMV-seronegative.

This clone was counted only a few times. One end of the junction does not line up with germline, which may come from a read error. The chain combines TRBV5-4 with TRBJ1-1, with D possibly being TRBD1 (5 bases). The germline V gene encodes CDR1 SGHNT and CDR2 YYREEE (reference sequence). The CDR3 loop spans 12 amino acids. The CDR3 loop reads CASSFSHRDWSF. In DNA form, the CDR3 reads TGTGCCAGCAGTTTTTCTCACCGGGACTGGAGCTTT.

This clone showed up just a few times. The genes are TRBV6-6 and TRBJ1-1; D might be TRBD1 (6 bases). V was trimmed by 7 bases and J by 11 bases, leaving 14 bases between them. This CDR3 spans 11 amino acids. Per germline, CDR1 MNHNY and CDR2 SVGAGI (reference sequence). Written as DNA, the CDR3 is TGTGCCAGCATCGCAGGGGCCCTGGCTTTCTTT. This sequence encodes CASIAGALAFF.

The chain uses TRBV9 and TRBJ2-3, with TRBD2 matching over 13 bases. V was clipped by 1 base and J by 2 bases; unmatched bases: 1. This CDR3 is built from 16 residues. Germline CDR1 reads SGDLS; CDR2 reads YYNGEE. The CDR3: CASSVTSGGATDTQYF. The CDR3 nucleotides read TGTGCCAGCAGCGTAACTAGCGGGGGGGCCACAGATACGCAGTATTTT.

This clone was found a few times. The V and J genes are TRBV6-1 and TRBJ1-1, with 7 bases that match TRBD1. Trimming at V came to 6 bases and at J to 3 bases, leaving 4 bases not matched to a gene. The V gene's germline CDR1 is MNHNS and CDR2 SASEGT. The CDR3 sequence is 13 residues long. CDR3 residues: CASRGGAHTEAFF. The CDR3 DNA reads as TGTGCCAGCAGAGGGGGCGCCCACACTGAAGCTTTCTTT.

This chain joins TRBV12-5 and TRBJ2-1, with 16 positions matching TRBD2. Per germline, CDR1 LGHNT and CDR2 FRNRAP. The CDR3 is 15 residues long. The junction had 5 bases not matched to a gene; V was cut back by 5 bases and J by 10 bases. CDR3 protein: CASGGTSGGAGEQFF. The CDR3 DNA follows: TGTGCTAGTGGTGGGACTAGCGGGGGGGCAGGGGAGCAGTTCTTC.

The chain carries TRBV18 and TRBJ2-1; possible D gene TRBD2, 6 bases. The CDR3 extends over 14 amino acids. The ends were cut back, 5 bases at V and 4 bases at J, with 12 bases in the middle. CDR1 KGHSH and CDR2 LQKENI come from the germline V gene. CDR3 sequence reads: CASSDGTRYNEQFF. CDR3 DNA sequence: TGTGCCAGCTCAGACGGGACTCGTTACAATGAGCAGTTCTTC.

CDR3 coding DNA: TGTGCCAGCAGCCTACGGACAGGGTACGAGCAGTACTTC. Translation gives CASSLRTGYEQYF. The V gene is TRBV7-9, the J gene TRBJ2-7; 8 positions match TRBD1. Germline lookup yields CDR1 SEHNR and CDR2 FQNEAQ (reference sequence). The CDR3 spans 13 residues. V was clipped by 5 bases and J by 4 bases; unmatched bases: 4.

The genes are TRBV2 and TRBJ1-1, with 8 bases lining up with TRBD1. CDR1 SNHLY and CDR2 FYNNEI come from the germline V gene. Trimming at V came to 6 bases and at J to 2 bases, leaving 8 bases not matched to a gene. The CDR3 has 15 amino acids. CDR3 loop: CASSVEGQGNTEAFF. DNA for the CDR3: TGTGCCAGCAGCGTAGAAGGACAGGGTAACACTGAAGCTTTCTTT.

In its sample, this clone was seen a few times. The chain is built from TRBV7-9 and TRBJ2-7; 8 nucleotides line up with TRBD2. The CDR3 is 13 residues long. The junction had 6 bases not matched to a gene; V was cut back by 4 bases and J by 7 bases. In germline, CDR1 is SEHNR, CDR2 FQNEAQ (reference sequence). The CDR3 is CASSYPGGWEQYF. The CDR3 DNA reads TGTGCCAGCAGCTACCCGGGGGGGTGGGAGCAGTACTTC.

J is TRBJ1-5 and V is TRBV27; D perhaps matches TRBD1 (6 bases). V gave up 5 bases and J gave up 7 bases, with 12 bases separating them. This CDR3 has 13 amino acids. Germline V CDR1 and CDR2: MNHEY, SMNVEV (reference sequence). The CDR3 sequence: CASSTGSWQPQHF. The CDR3 coding sequence is TGTGCCAGCAGTACAGGGTCCTGGCAGCCCCAGCATTTT.

In this sample, this clone turned up a few times. J is TRBJ1-5 and V is TRBV5-1; 7 bases are shared with TRBD1. Trimming cost V 0 bases and J 7 bases; bases outside gene matches: 4. The V gene's germline CDR1 is SGHRS and CDR2 YFSETQ. The CDR3 has 14 residues. In DNA form, the CDR3 reads TGCGCCAGCAGCTTGGAAGGGGGCTCACAGCCCCAGCATTTT. Protein: CASSLEGGSQPQHF. Filled out from reference TRBV5-1 and TRBJ1-5, the complete variable domain reads KAGVTQTPRYLIKTRGQQVTLSCSPISGHRSVSWYQQTPGQGLQFLFEYFSETQRNKGNFPGRFSGRQFSNSRSEMNVSTLELGDSALYLCASSLEGGSQPQHFGDGTRLSIL.

The V and J genes are TRBV7-9 and TRBJ1-1, with 8 nucleotides matching TRBD1. The trim removed 8 bases at V and 1 base at J, leaving 3 bases unmatched. Germline V gene lookup returns CDR1 SEHNR and CDR2 FQNEAQ (reference sequence). The CDR3 is 13 amino acids. CDR3: CASPDRENTEAFF. The DNA for the CDR3 is TGTGCCAGCCCGGACAGGGAGAACACTGAAGCTTTCTTT.

The chain employs TRBV7-9 and TRBJ1-2, with 8 bases lining up with TRBD1. The junction had 6 bases not matched to a gene; V was cut back by 4 bases and J by 5 bases. The V gene's germline CDR1 is SEHNR and CDR2 FQNEAQ (reference sequence). The CDR3 is 14 amino acids. The CDR3 DNA reads TGTGCCAGCAGCTCTCAGGGGGCCAGATATGGCTACACCTTC. It codes for CASSSQGARYGYTF.

The chain employs TRBV9 and TRBJ1-2; D is possibly TRBD1 (6 bases). V lost 3 bases to trimming and J lost 4 bases, with 10 bases between them. This CDR3 has 13 residues. Germline V lookup: CDR1 SGDLS, CDR2 YYNGEE. The CDR3 DNA reads as TGTGCCAGCAGCGGGGGACACCCCTATGGCTACACCTTC. Amino acid sequence: CASSGGHPYGYTF.

This sequence joins TRBV27 and TRBJ2-1, with a possible D match to TRBD1 (6 bases). Germline lookup yields CDR1 MNHEY and CDR2 SMNVEV (reference sequence). The CDR3 totals 18 residues. Trimming stripped 5 bases from V and 0 bases from J, with 20 bases between. As DNA, the CDR3 is TGTGCCAGCAGTCTTTCGGACAGCCGATATATCTCCTACAATGAGCAGTTCTTC. It encodes CASSLSDSRYISYNEQFF.

The rearrangement uses TRBV21-1 and TRBJ2-3; the D call in the table, TRBD2, was not verified against the DNA. TRBV21-1 is reported as a pseudogene. CDR3 length equals 21 residues. CDR3 nucleotide sequence: TGTGCCAGCAGAAGCGTGAGGGAACTATCGGGACTTAAAGAAAACACAGATACGCAGTATTTT. Translation gives CASRSVRELSGLKENTDTQYF.

V is TRBV5-4 and J is TRBJ2-3; D gene uncertain. The CDR3 is 15 amino acids. The ends were cut back, 0 bases at V and 2 bases at J, with 10 bases in the middle. The germline gives CDR1 SGHNT, CDR2 YYREEE (reference sequence). This CDR3 reads CASSLALHNTDTQYF. The CDR3 DNA sequence: TGTGCCAGCAGCTTGGCACTACATAACACAGATACGCAGTATTTT.

The chain is built from TRBV18 and TRBJ2-2, with TRBD1 identical over 8 bases. With V trimmed by 3 bases and J by 7 bases, 7 bases remained unmatched. This CDR3 contains 15 residues. Germline V lookup: CDR1 KGHSH, CDR2 LQKENI. The CDR3 nucleotides are TGTGCCAGCTCACCGACCTCAGGGGGCTACGGGGAGCTGTTTTTT. Protein: CASSPTSGGYGELFF. Supplemented by reference TRBV18 and TRBJ2-2, the full variable domain reads NAGVMQNPRHLVRRRGQEARLRCSPMKGHSHVYWYRQLPEEGLKFMVYLQKENIIDESGMPKERFSAEFPKEGPSILRIQQVVRGDSAAYFCASSPTSGGYGELFFGEGSRLTVL.

J is TRBJ2-3 and V is TRBV2, with 8 positions matching TRBD2. This CDR3 comprises 15 residues. Germline CDR1 SNHLY, CDR2 FYNNEI. V dropped 1 base and J dropped 2; count of bases not matched to a gene: 2. CDR3 protein: CASSEGGGPTDTQYF. As DNA, the CDR3 is TGTGCCAGCAGTGAAGGCGGGGGGCCCACAGATACGCAGTATTTT.

This chain uses TRBV6-1 with TRBJ1-2; D possibly corresponds to TRBD1 (6 bases). The V gene lost 6 bases and the J gene lost 8 bases, with 22 bases spanning the gap. Per germline, CDR1 MNHNS and CDR2 SASEGT. This CDR3 is 15 amino acids long. This CDR3 is CASRETGSPSMGYTF. The CDR3 coding sequence is TGTGCCAGCAGGGAAACAGGGAGCCCGTCTATGGGCTACACCTTC.